Below are 20 T cell receptor beta chains sequenced from a single sample in a study of shared clonotypes between healthy human individuals. This table comes from immunoSEQ multiplex PCR, and its TCRdb copy is limited to in-frame clones, with some not included. This table has about 990,000 clones, 78% appearing once. Sequenced sample: memory CD4+ T cells from PBMCs. Subset defined: CD45RA-negative fraction. These receptors were taken from a man younger than 35 in good health. Some clones in this sample may be carry-over from other donors' samples.

This chain connects TRBV5-1 to TRBJ1-1; D might be TRBD1 (6 bases). The CDR3 contains 15 residues. V was shortened by 4 bases and J by 3 bases, with 16 bases between the two germline ends. Germline CDR1 SGHRS, CDR2 YFSETQ. The CDR3, as DNA: TGCGCCAGCAGCCCGATGGGGGCAGGGGACACTGAAGCTTTCTTT. Protein product: CASSPMGAGDTEAFF.

The chain employs TRBV5-4 and TRBJ2-1; D remains ambiguous. The CDR3 covers 13 residues. Germline V gene sequence: CDR1 SGHNT, CDR2 YYREEE (reference sequence). With 0 bases removed from V and 10 bases from J, the gap between germline ends came to 11 bases. CDR3 sequence reads: CASSLVDGEEQFF. Written as DNA, the CDR3 is TGTGCCAGCAGCTTGGTAGACGGCGAAGAGCAGTTCTTC.

V is TRBV28 and J is TRBJ2-7, with D possibly TRBD2 on 6 matching bases. The V end lost 3 bases, the J end lost 3 bases, and 21 bases lay between the germline ends. The CDR3 sequence is 17 residues long. The germline CDR1 and CDR2 sequences are MDHEN and SYDVKM. DNA of the CDR3: TGTGCCAGCAGTTTTCAGGTCCATGGCCTAGCGAGCTACGAGCAGTACTTC. Its translation: CASSFQVHGLASYEQYF.

With regard to this clone: Other DNA sequences in the sample encode the same CDR3. CDR3 sequence reads: CASSLGQGATEAFF. CDR3 nucleotide sequence: TGCGCCAGCAGCTTGGGACAGGGGGCCACTGAAGCTTTCTTT. The chain carries TRBV5-1 and TRBJ1-1, with 10 bases fitting TRBD1. Germline assignment: CDR1 SGHRS and CDR2 YFSETQ. J lost 4 bases, V lost 0 bases, and 0 bases had no gene match. The CDR3 covers 14 residues. The full variable domain, rest sourced from reference TRBV5-1 and TRBJ1-1, is KAGVTQTPRYLIKTRGQQVTLSCSPISGHRSVSWYQQTPGQGLQFLFEYFSETQRNKGNFPGRFSGRQFSNSRSEMNVSTLELGDSALYLCASSLGQGATEAFFGQGTRLTVV.

V and J are TRBV4-3 and TRBJ2-1; 9 bases match TRBD2. CDR1 and CDR2 from the germline V gene are LGHNA and YSLEER. This CDR3 spans 16 amino acids. V dropped 0 bases and J dropped 8; count of bases not matched to a gene: 8. CDR3 region: CASSQDRGGGGDEQFF. Written as DNA, the CDR3 is TGCGCCAGCAGCCAAGATCGGGGCGGGGGGGGCGATGAGCAGTTCTTC.

The gene calls are TRBV6-5 and TRBJ2-7; D is possibly TRBD2 (5 bases). Trimming pared 7 bases from V and 5 bases from J, leaving 12 bases between. There are 12 residues in the CDR3. Germline V CDR1 and CDR2: MNHEY, SVGAGI. The CDR3 spells CASTGNSDEQYF. The CDR3 DNA follows: TGTGCCAGCACCGGGAATAGCGACGAGCAGTACTTC.

For the CDR3, the DNA is TGCGCCAGCAGCCAGGTTCCAGGGGACTATGGCTACACCTTC. It translates to CASSQVPGDYGYTF. The chain couples TRBV5-1 to TRBJ1-2; possible D gene TRBD1, 6 bases. V gave up 4 bases and J gave up 3 bases, with 13 bases separating them. The germline gives CDR1 SGHRS, CDR2 YFSETQ. This CDR3 is built from 14 residues.

CDR3 sequence: CASGPSQGASEKLFF. DNA for the CDR3: TGTGCCAGCGGCCCTTCCCAGGGGGCTTCTGAAAAACTGTTTTTT. The chain joins TRBV6-4 to TRBJ1-4; 8 bases fit TRBD1. The J segment lost 7 bases and the V segment lost 8 bases, leaving 12 bases of the junction unmatched. This CDR3 has 15 residues. Germline V gene data show CDR1 as MRHNA and CDR2 as SNTAGT.

Regarding this clone: Additional DNA sequences in this sample encode the identical CDR3. The chain recombines TRBV28 with TRBJ2-7; unclear D gene. CDR1 and CDR2 from the germline V gene are MDHEN and SYDVKM. The CDR3 is made up of 13 amino acids. The V end was cut by 4 bases, the J end by 3 bases, with 10 bases between. CDR3 bases: TGTGCCAGCAGTTCGGCCCCTCTCTACGAGCAGTACTTC. It is translated as CASSSAPLYEQYF.

This clone was seen a single time. The chain links TRBV9 to TRBJ2-7, with 9 bases aligning to TRBD1. Germline CDR1 SGDLS, CDR2 YYNGEE. The trim removed 1 base at V and 5 bases at J, leaving 10 bases unmatched. The CDR3 is made up of 16 amino acids. The CDR3 here is CASSVSPRTGDHEQYF. For the CDR3, the DNA is TGTGCCAGCAGCGTAAGTCCGCGGACAGGGGACCACGAGCAGTACTTC.

The chain links TRBV5-1 to TRBJ2-1; 11 bases are a match to TRBD2. The CDR3 extends over 17 amino acids. After removal of 2 bases from V and 6 bases from J, the junction contained 10 bases not matched to a gene. Per the germline V gene, CDR1 is SGHRS and CDR2 is YFSETQ. This CDR3 is CASSLPLAGGSFNEQFF. The CDR3 DNA is TGCGCCAGCAGCTTACCCTTAGCGGGAGGGTCGTTCAATGAGCAGTTCTTC.

V usage is TRBV29-1 and J usage is TRBJ2-6; TRBD1 matches at 8 bases. Trimming removed 5 bases from V and 2 bases from J; junction bases left unmatched: 5. Germline V gene sequence: CDR1 SQVTM, CDR2 ANQGSEA. CDR3 size: 15 residues. In DNA, the CDR3 is TGCAGCGTTCGACCGACAGGGGCTGGGGCCAACGTCCTGACTTTC. Translation gives CSVRPTGAGANVLTF.

The J gene is TRBJ2-5, the V gene TRBV5-8; D possibly corresponds to TRBD1 (6 bases). V gave up 4 bases and J gave up 3 bases, with 19 bases separating them. This CDR3 has 16 residues. Germline loops: CDR1 SGHTS, CDR2 YDEGEE. As DNA, the CDR3 is TGTGCCAGCAGCCTATTATTCGGCCAGGGGAAAGAGACCCAGTACTTC. It codes for CASSLLFGQGKETQYF.

The rearrangement joins TRBV5-1 to TRBJ2-3; 9 bases match TRBD2. Germline V gene data show CDR1 as SGHRS and CDR2 as YFSETQ. The V gene end was trimmed by 1 base and the J gene end by 4 bases; junction bases not matched to a gene: 4. CDR3 size: 15 residues. CDR3 DNA: TGCGCCAGCAGCTTGTATAGCGGGAGTTCAGATACGCAGTATTTT. Its translation is CASSLYSGSSDTQYF.

This clone was found a few times. This chain uses TRBV2 with TRBJ2-3, with 9 bases that match TRBD2. The CDR3 has 16 residues. CDR1 and CDR2 (germline): SNHLY, FYNNEI. The trim removed 4 bases at V and 0 bases at J, leaving 5 bases unmatched. CDR3 nucleotides: TGTGCCAGCAGTGCCCGACTAGCGGCTAGCACAGATACGCAGTATTTT. Its protein is CASSARLAASTDTQYF.

The rearrangement joins TRBV5-4 to TRBJ2-1; 11 bases agree with TRBD2. The V gene's germline CDR1 is SGHNT and CDR2 YYREEE (reference sequence). With V trimmed by 0 bases and J by 9 bases, 5 bases remained unmatched. CDR3 length: 15 residues. For the CDR3, the DNA is TGTGCCAGCAGCTTGGATAGCGGGAGGGCGGTTGAGCAGTTCTTC. As protein: CASSLDSGRAVEQFF.

This chain connects TRBV11-2 to TRBJ1-3, with TRBD1 as a possible D gene (5 bases). The germline V gene has CDR1 SGHAT and CDR2 FQNNGV. The CDR3 contains 15 residues. V gave up 7 bases and J gave up 4 bases, with 17 bases separating them. The CDR3 DNA follows: TGTGCCAGCACCCCTATCGGGGGACGGGGAAACACCATATATTTT. It codes for CASTPIGGRGNTIYF. Supplemented by reference TRBV11-2 and TRBJ1-3, the full variable domain reads EAGVAQSPRYKIIEKRQSVAFWCNPISGHATLYWYQQILGQGPKLLIQFQNNGVVDDSQLPKDRFSAERLKGVDSTLKIQPAKLEDSAVYLCASTPIGGRGNTIYFGEGSWLTVV.

The chain employs TRBV19 and TRBJ2-6; 7 positions agree with TRBD1. J lost 0 bases, V lost 8 bases, and 1 base had no gene match. CDR1 and CDR2 from the germline V gene are LNHDA and SQIVND (reference sequence). The CDR3 extends over 14 amino acids. The CDR3 coding sequence is TGTGCCAGTCGGGACAGCTCTGGGGCCAACGTCCTGACTTTC. It codes for CASRDSSGANVLTF.

As regards this clone: Possible read error: a much larger clone is one base away. This CDR3 is missing its conserved last phenylalanine or tryptophan, likely due to a read error. This chain links TRBV27 with TRBJ2-3; 12 bases match TRBD1. V was pared by 8 bases and J by 4 bases, with 7 bases of the junction left unmatched. Per germline, CDR1 MNHEY and CDR2 SMNVEV (reference sequence). This CDR3 spans 15 amino acids. CDR3 DNA: TGTGCCAGCGGGGACAGGGGGCGAAGGGCAGATACGCAGTATCTT. It encodes CASGDRGRRADTQYL.

The chain carries TRBV7-3 and TRBJ2-7; D perhaps matches TRBD2 (6 bases). The CDR3 loop spans 15 amino acids. V was pared by 0 bases and J by 6 bases, with 15 bases between. Germline V gives CDR1 SGHTA, CDR2 FQGTGA. The CDR3 sequence: CASSLTSNGAGEQYF. CDR3 coding DNA: TGTGCCAGCAGCTTAACCTCCAATGGAGCGGGCGAGCAGTACTTC.